The sequence of this TCR beta chain was determined in a study of T cell responses to AZD1222 COVID-19 vaccine. Notes on the study in general: The study found Spike-specific TCR breadth and depth rose after two AZD1222 doses.

About this clone: What it binds is not known.

This CDR3 is 11 amino acids long. V was pared by 5 bases and J by 4 bases, with 5 bases between. From germline, CDR1 is LGHDT and CDR2 YNNKEL (reference sequence). The data were produced by immunoSEQ multiplex PCR, yet TCRdb's version contains in-frame clones alone and is incomplete. This table holds more than 100,000 clones, more than 75% found once. The input for sequencing was peripheral blood, taken on day 0 of AZD1222 vaccination. This receptor was obtained from an adult in good health. The chain employs TRBV3-1 (or the pseudogene TRBV3-2) and TRBJ1-2; D gene uncertain. The CDR3 sequence: CASSLAYGYTF. CDR3 DNA sequence: TGTGCCAGCAGCTTGGCCTATGGCTACACCTTC.